This is a list of T cell receptor beta chains from one sample in a study of beta chain features in type 1 diabetes. Produced via immunoSEQ multiplex PCR; TCRdb's table is partial and in-frame only. The data hold around 300,000 clones, with 7% to 9% observed a single time. The specimen sequenced was central memory CD4+ T cells from blood. The receptors were sampled from a woman between 18 and 29 years old in good health. Each CDR3 is given with its conserved first and last residue. The D gene is left open where the match is weak. The listing skips clone size in some rows; elsewhere it reads once, few, many or a size class.

d_call	v_call	j_call	clone_size	cdr3_aa	cdr3_nt
TRBD1	TRBV6-6	TRBJ2-3	many	CASRRTGLSDTQYF	TGTGCCAGCAGGAGGACAGGGTTGTCAGATACGCAGTATTTT
NA	TRBV5-1	TRBJ2-4	few	CASSLFGDLAKNIQYF	TGCGCCAGCAGCTTGTTCGGAGACCTAGCCAAAAACATTCAGTACTTC
NA	TRBV2	TRBJ1-1	NA	CASSAQGNTEAFF	TGTGCCAGCAGTGCTCAGGGGAACACTGAAGCTTTCTTT
TRBD1	TRBV28	TRBJ1-5	NA	CASSLAGGPNQPQHF	TGTGCCAGCAGTTTAGCAGGGGGGCCGAATCAGCCCCAGCATTTT
NA	TRBV13	TRBJ1-1	NA	CASSLSRAYTEAFF	TGTGCCAGCAGCTTATCACGGGCGTACACTGAAGCTTTCTTT
NA	TRBV30	TRBJ2-7	NA	CAWSFTGLEEQYF	TGTGCCTGGAGTTTTACAGGGTTGGAAGAGCAGTACTTC
NA	TRBV7-2	TRBJ2-3	NA	CASSLVGAADTQYF	TGTGCCAGCAGCTTAGTTGGGGCAGCAGATACGCAGTATTTT
TRBD1	TRBV4-1	TRBJ1-2	NA	CASSQGQGLDGYTF	TGCGCCAGCAGCCAGGGACAGGGATTGGATGGCTACACCTTC
NA	TRBV4-1	TRBJ2-3	few	CASSQEQYVTDTQYF	TGCGCCAGCAGCCAAGAGCAGTACGTCACAGATACGCAGTATTTT
NA	TRBV27	TRBJ2-1	NA	CASSSVGAGRGEQFF	TGTGCCAGCAGCTCAGTAGGGGCGGGGCGCGGGGAGCAGTTCTTC
TRBD1	TRBV7-8	TRBJ2-1	few	CASSLATGTGLYNEQFF	TGTGCCAGCAGCTTAGCAACCGGGACAGGATTATACAATGAGCAGTTCTTC
TRBD1	TRBV18	TRBJ1-4	few	CASSRGQNEKLFF	TGTGCCAGCTCACGGGGACAGAATGAAAAACTGTTTTTT
NA	TRBV29-1	TRBJ2-1	NA	CSVVRGGVNNEQFF	TGCAGCGTTGTGAGGGGGGGAGTGAACAATGAGCAGTTCTTC
TRBD1	TRBV7-9	TRBJ2-2	few	CASSLRGQGGLFF	TGTGCCAGCAGCTTACGAGGACAGGGAGGGCTGTTTTTT
TRBD1	TRBV9	TRBJ2-3	NA	CASSGRTGRTDTQYF	TGTGCCAGCAGCGGACGGACAGGGAGAACAGATACGCAGTATTTT
NA	TRBV9	TRBJ2-3	few	CASSGGNTDTQYF	TGTGCCAGCAGCGGGGGGAACACAGATACGCAGTATTTT
TRBD1	TRBV27	TRBJ1-6	few	CASSLDRVENSPLHF	TGTGCCAGCAGTCTGGACAGGGTGGAAAATTCACCCCTCCACTTT
NA	TRBV6-1	TRBJ2-3	NA	CASAYSTSTDTQYF	TGTGCCAGTGCATACAGCACAAGCACAGATACGCAGTATTTT
TRBD1	TRBV7-2	TRBJ1-2	NA	CASSHDRDYGYTF	TGTGCCAGCAGCCACGACAGGGACTATGGCTACACCTTC
TRBD1	TRBV6-6	TRBJ1-1	NA	CASSPTPDRVEAFF	TGTGCCAGCAGCCCCACCCCGGACAGGGTTGAAGCTTTCTTT
NA	TRBV15	TRBJ1-4	NA	CATSRGTGTAGEKLFF	TGTGCCACCAGCAGAGGAACAGGGACCGCGGGAGAAAAACTGTTTTTT
NA	TRBV29-1	TRBJ1-2	NA	CSVEVRGARVGYTF	TGCAGCGTTGAGGTCCGGGGCGCACGGGTAGGCTACACCTTC
NA	TRBV25-1	TRBJ2-5	NA	CASSDYAAGGRETQYF	TGTGCCAGCAGTGACTATGCAGCTGGAGGGAGGGAGACCCAGTACTTC
NA	TRBV7-3	TRBJ2-1	few	CASSLNPWLVQFF	TGTGCCAGCAGCTTAAACCCTTGGCTGGTGCAGTTCTTC
NA	TRBV7-9	TRBJ2-2	many	CASSLIRAGELFF	TGTGCCAGCAGCTTAATTCGGGCCGGGGAGCTGTTTTTT
TRBD2	TRBV28	TRBJ2-7	NA	CASSLGTGGTYEQYF	TGTGCCAGCAGTTTAGGTACGGGAGGCACCTACGAGCAGTACTTC
TRBD1	TRBV30	TRBJ1-5	NA	CAWGYRGLMGQPQHF	TGTGCCTGGGGGTACAGGGGGCTAATGGGTCAGCCCCAGCATTTT
TRBD1	TRBV6-1	TRBJ2-7	many	CASSERTGDEQYF	TGTGCCAGCAGTGAGCGGACAGGGGACGAGCAGTACTTC
NA	TRBV9	TRBJ2-6	few	CASSVGLGGANVLTF	TGTGCCAGCAGCGTAGGACTGGGAGGGGCCAACGTCCTGACTTTC
NA	TRBV25-1	TRBJ2-1	NA	CASRETGTGAGEQFF	TGTGCCAGCAGAGAAACCGGGACCGGGGCAGGTGAGCAGTTCTTC
NA	TRBV5-1	TRBJ2-3	NA	CASSPGGLADTQYF	TGCGCCAGCAGCCCTGGAGGGCTGGCAGATACGCAGTATTTT
NA	TRBV29-1	TRBJ1-4	few	CSVEGRDGEKLFF	TGCAGCGTTGAGGGTCGAGATGGTGAAAAACTGTTTTTT
TRBD1	TRBV27	TRBJ2-4	NA	CASQMDREVYGIQYF	TGTGCCAGCCAGATGGACAGGGAGGTGTATGGCATTCAGTACTTC
TRBD1	TRBV7-8	TRBJ1-3	NA	CASWAGGGNTIYF	TGTGCCAGCTGGGCAGGGGGTGGAAACACCATATATTTT
NA	TRBV6-5	TRBJ2-5	few	CASSKRSRTQYF	TGTGCCAGCAGTAAGCGGTCAAGGACCCAGTACTTC
TRBD2	TRBV6-5	TRBJ2-7	few	CASRWTSGFYEQYF	TGTGCCAGCAGGTGGACTAGCGGATTCTACGAGCAGTACTTC
NA	TRBV7-2	TRBJ2-5	few	CASSLADQETQYF	TGTGCCAGCAGCTTAGCTGACCAAGAGACCCAGTACTTC
TRBD2	TRBV7-2	TRBJ2-1	many	CASRYPSGGNNEQFF	TGTGCCAGCAGGTACCCTAGCGGGGGTAACAATGAGCAGTTCTTC
NA	TRBV13	TRBJ2-5	few	CASSLGRHTSETQYF	TGTGCCAGCAGCTTAGGGCGGCACACCTCAGAGACCCAGTACTTC